These 18 T cell receptor beta chains were all obtained from the same sample, sequenced in a study of T-cell reconstitution after alpha-beta-depleted transplantation in children. Unique molecular identifiers were used in preparing the TCRbeta library. Using its own MiXCR run on the PCR reads, TCRdb lists one record per CDR3 protein. The table lists 130,000 to 150,000 distinct CDR3 sequences, around 9% of them singletons, with over 15% in the top ten. The sequencing used PBMCs, mostly from graft donor cells, collected 180 days after TCRalphabeta/CD19-depleted stem cell transplant. The source of these receptors is a female patient between 2 and 15 years old who had a stem cell transplant for congenital amegakaryocytic thrombocytopenia, so the T cells may come from the graft donor.

This clonotype has ten or more counts. This chain uses TRBV19 with TRBJ2-1; TRBD2 matches 11 bases. CDR1 and CDR2 (germline): LNHDA, SQIVND (reference sequence). V gave up 4 bases and J gave up 5 bases; unmatched junction bases: 4. The CDR3 loop spans 15 amino acids. DNA of the CDR3: TGTGCCAGTAGTACACTAGCGGGAGCCGACAATGAGCAGTTCTTC. Its translation: CASSTLAGADNEQFF.

This clonotype was seen repeatedly, ten times or more. V gene TRBV5-4 combines with J gene TRBJ2-1; no reliable D call. CDR3 length: 14 residues. Germline CDR1 SGHNT, CDR2 YYREEE (reference sequence). Trimming removed 1 base from V and 9 bases from J, with 14 bases in between. The CDR3 loop reads CASSLYGSSSEQFF. The CDR3 DNA reads as TGTGCCAGCAGCTTGTACGGGTCCTCTTCTGAGCAGTTCTTC.

By sample fraction, this clonotype is medium-sized (0.01 to 0.1%). The rearrangement links TRBV19 to TRBJ1-1; no definite D call. The CDR3 covers 12 residues. CDR1 is LNHDA, CDR2 SQIVND, per germline (reference sequence). Trimming took off 11 bases at V and 0 bases at J, with 10 bases between the two ends. CDR3 coding DNA: TGTGCCTCCGCCGGAATGAACACTGAAGCTTTCTTT. Its protein is CASAGMNTEAFF.

This clonotype was detected a few times. The V call is TRBV6-1, the J call TRBJ2-2, with D perhaps matching TRBD2 (5 bases). Germline V CDR1 and CDR2: MNHNS, SASEGT. Trimming left V 6 bases short and J 6 bases short, with 11 bases between. The CDR3 sequence is 13 residues long. As DNA, the CDR3 is TGTGCCAGCAGAACCCCAGCGGCCGGGGAGCTGTTTTTT. Translated, it gives CASRTPAAGELFF.

The chain joins TRBV4-2 to TRBJ2-5, with a possible D match to TRBD2 (6 bases). Germline-derived CDR1 and CDR2 are LGHNA and YNFKEQ. The CDR3 is 19 residues long. The V and J ends lost 1 base and 4 bases respectively, with 25 bases between them. The CDR3 nucleotides are TGTGCCAGCAGCCAAGCGGTGCAGTCGGGCGGGGCTGACAGAGAGACCCAGTACTTC. It codes for CASSQAVQSGGADRETQYF.

This clonotype came up many times. This chain links TRBV20-1 with TRBJ2-7; 8 nucleotides agree with TRBD2. Germline V lookup: CDR1 DFQATT, CDR2 SNEGSKA (reference sequence). This CDR3 is built from 15 residues. V was clipped by 4 bases and J by 2 bases; unmatched bases: 10. CDR3 sequence: CSATGRGGLPYEQYF. The CDR3, as DNA: TGCAGTGCTACGGGGCGCGGGGGGTTACCCTACGAGCAGTACTTC.

This clonotype has at least ten counts. This chain joins TRBV5-1 and TRBJ1-5; 8 positions match TRBD1. CDR3 length equals 15 residues. Germline lookup yields CDR1 SGHRS and CDR2 YFSETQ. Losses at the gene ends were 4 bases for V and 6 bases for J; bases not matched to a gene: 9. The CDR3 DNA reads TGCGCCAGCAGCCCGGACAGGGTAGAGGGTCAGCCCCAGCATTTT. This sequence encodes CASSPDRVEGQPQHF.

A few counts support this clonotype. V is TRBV4-3 and J is TRBJ2-1; 10 bases agree with TRBD2. With V trimmed by 2 bases and J by 7 bases, 8 bases remained unmatched. Looked up from germline, CDR1 is LGHNA and CDR2 is YSLEER. The CDR3 has 16 residues. The DNA for the CDR3 is TGCGCCAGCAGCCAATCGCTAGCGGGAGTGATAAATGAGCAGTTCTTC. Translated, it gives CASSQSLAGVINEQFF.

The table lists this clonotype with many counts. The V gene is TRBV29-1, the J gene TRBJ2-2; possible D gene TRBD1, 5 bases. Between the trimmed V and J ends, which lost 0 bases and 7 bases, there was a span of 12 bases. Germline CDR1 and CDR2: SQVTM and ANQGSEA. CDR3 size: 14 residues. The CDR3: CSVEDVTQGGELFF. DNA of the CDR3: TGCAGCGTTGAAGATGTGACCCAGGGCGGGGAGCTGTTTTTT.

This clonotype was observed many times. The chain couples TRBV27 to TRBJ1-1, with TRBD1 matching over 8 bases. V trimming: 8 bases; J trimming: 11 bases; junction bases outside the gene matches: 10. Germline lookup yields CDR1 MNHEY and CDR2 SMNVEV (reference sequence). The CDR3 loop spans 12 amino acids. CDR3 nucleotide sequence: TGTGCCAGCGGAACAGGGGGAAAGGGGGCTTTCTTT. Residues: CASGTGGKGAFF.

The chain links TRBV6-6 to TRBJ1-2, with a tentative D call TRBD1 (6 bases). CDR1 MNHNY and CDR2 SVGAGI come from the germline V gene (reference sequence). V lost 7 bases to trimming and J lost 4 bases, with 13 bases between them. There are 13 residues in the CDR3. The CDR3 nucleotides are TGTGCCAGCACCTCAGGGGACCTCTATGGCTACACCTTC. This gives the protein CASTSGDLYGYTF.

The chain combines TRBV18 with TRBJ2-2; no clear D. The germline V gene has CDR1 KGHSH and CDR2 LQKENI. The CDR3 length is 14 residues. The ends were cut back, 3 bases at V and 3 bases at J, with 8 bases in the middle. CDR3 DNA sequence: TGTGCCAGCTCACCGCTCAGCGACACCGGGGAGCTGTTTTTT. It encodes CASSPLSDTGELFF.

In this sample, this clonotype turned up a few times. The chain employs TRBV12-3 or TRBV12-4 and TRBJ1-5, with 9 bases aligning to TRBD1. J lost 7 bases, V lost 5 bases, and 6 bases had no gene match. The CDR3 is made up of 14 amino acids. The CDR3 nucleotides are TGTGCCAGCAGTCGGACAGGGGAGGGACAGCCCCAGCATTTT. It yields the protein CASSRTGEGQPQHF.

This clonotype came up a few times. The chain combines TRBV21-1 with TRBJ2-7. TRBV21-1 is recorded as a pseudogene. This CDR3 has 16 residues. The chain's CDR3 is CASSNWQREQSYEQYF. CDR3 DNA sequence: TGTGCCAGCAGCAACTGGCAGCGGGAGCAATCCTACGAGCAGTACTTC.

Many counts were recorded for this clonotype. The V gene is TRBV27, the J gene TRBJ2-5; no definite D call. This CDR3 is 13 amino acids long. CDR1 is MNHEY and CDR2 is SMNVEV in the germline V gene (reference sequence). V was pared by 3 bases and J by 5 bases, with 10 bases between. CDR3 nucleotide sequence: TGTGCCAGCAGTTTGCGGCTCGGGGAGACCCAGTACTTC. Translating gives CASSLRLGETQYF.

This clonotype appeared many times. A much larger clone differs from this one at a single base, so this may be a read error. V and J are TRBV3-1 and TRBJ2-4; D is possibly TRBD1 or TRBD2 (6 bases each). CDR1 is LGHDT, CDR2 YNNKEL, per germline (reference sequence). V shed 1 base and J shed 12 bases, with 16 bases lying between them. The CDR3 extends over 14 amino acids. CDR3 coding DNA: TGTGCCAGCAGCCAAGCCGGGGGCGGTGACAGTCAGTACTTC. Encoded protein: CASSQAGGGDSQYF.

There are many counts of this clonotype. The genes are TRBV5-1 and TRBJ1-4; 10 nucleotides align to TRBD1. Germline V gives CDR1 SGHRS, CDR2 YFSETQ. V was clipped by 0 bases and J by 5 bases; unmatched bases: 16. The CDR3 is made up of 20 amino acids. This CDR3 reads CASSLVFGTGVSAGNEKLFF. The CDR3 DNA reads TGCGCCAGCAGCTTGGTATTCGGGACAGGGGTATCCGCTGGAAATGAAAAACTGTTTTTT.

This clonotype was observed at least ten times. The rearrangement joins TRBV7-8 to TRBJ2-5, with 9 bases aligning to TRBD2. The CDR3 is made up of 21 amino acids. Trimming took 5 bases from V and 7 from J; bases not matched to a gene: 29. CDR1 and CDR2 (germline): SGHVS, FQNEAQ. CDR3 in DNA: TGTGCCAGCAGCCAAAAATTGGGGAAGACTAGCGGAACCCCCCTGGCCGGGACCCAGTACTTC. Translated, it gives CASSQKLGKTSGTPLAGTQYF.